One sample yielded the 26 T cell receptor beta chains listed below, sequenced in a study of T cells in Graves' hyperthyroidism and ophthalmopathy. TCR beta CDR3 regions were amplified from RNA. The HTBI primer set served for first-round RT-PCR of the TCR CDR3. TCRdb reprocessed the multiplex PCR reads with MiXCR, giving one entry per CDR3 protein. The data show about 680,000 distinct CDR3 sequences, with 35% seen just once and roughly 30% held by the top ten. Sequenced material: blood. These receptor sequences come from a woman between 40 and 55 years old with Graves' hyperthyroidism.

This clonotype was recorded a few times. The V gene is TRBV20-1, the J gene TRBJ1-3; no reliable D call. Trimming shortened V by 4 bases and J by 0 bases, and 13 bases separated the two germline ends. In germline, CDR1 is DFQATT, CDR2 SNEGSKA (reference sequence). This CDR3 is built from 15 residues. The CDR3 DNA reads TGCAGTGCTACCGGGCGCGCGAGCTCTGGAAACACCATATATTTT. Amino acids: CSATGRASSGNTIYF.

The chain joins TRBV3-1 to TRBJ1-1; 7 bases are shared with TRBD1. The V and J ends lost 7 bases and 0 bases, in that order; junction bases with no gene match: 5. The CDR3 has 14 residues. Germline CDR1 LGHDT, CDR2 YNNKEL (reference sequence). As DNA, the CDR3 is TGTGCCAGCACCAAAGGACAGGTGAACACTGAAGCTTTCTTT. Translated, it gives CASTKGQVNTEAFF.

The sample holds many counts of this clonotype. V gene TRBV15 combines with J gene TRBJ2-7; 8 bases match TRBD2. The germline V gene has CDR1 LNHNV and CDR2 YYDKDF (reference sequence). J was trimmed by 0 bases and V by 0 bases; bases with no gene match: 4. The CDR3 has 16 residues. The CDR3 nucleotides are TGTGCCACCAGCAGAGATCGCGGGGGGAGCTCCTACGAGCAGTACTTC. Amino acids: CATSRDRGGSSYEQYF.

The chain recombines TRBV12-3 or TRBV12-4 with TRBJ1-1, with 7 bases that match TRBD1. After removal of 5 bases from V and 0 bases from J, the junction contained 6 bases not matched to a gene. The CDR3 has 15 residues. The DNA for the CDR3 is TGTGCCAGCAGTGTGACGGACAGGATGAACACTGAAGCTTTCTTT. It yields the protein CASSVTDRMNTEAFF.

In regard to this clonotype: One end of the junction is discordant with germline, which a read error may explain. This rearrangement joins TRBV10-3 to TRBJ1-1; weak D call: TRBD1 (5 bases). CDR3 length: 14 amino acids. Germline CDR1 reads ENHRY; CDR2 reads SYGVKD. This CDR3 is CASSYTERGTEAFF. DNA of the CDR3: TGTGCCAGCAGTTACACCGAGAGGGGCACTGAAGCTTTCTTT.

Of note for this clonotype: At one of its ends the junction is not consistent with the germline gene, which may arise from a read error. This chain joins TRBV7-7 and TRBJ2-1, with 8 bases matching TRBD1. Per the germline V gene, CDR1 is SSHAT and CDR2 is FNYEAQ (reference sequence). CDR3 length: 14 residues. The CDR3 coding sequence is TGTGCTAGCAGCTCACTAGACAGGGGAAATGAGCAGTTCTTC. The encoded protein is CASSSLDRGNEQFF.

This clonotype showed up many times. The rearrangement joins TRBV20-1 to TRBJ1-5; D uncertain. The V end was cut by 3 bases, the J end by 11 bases, with 14 bases between. There are 12 residues in the CDR3. CDR1 is DFQATT and CDR2 is SNEGSKA in the germline V gene (reference sequence). DNA for the CDR3: TGCAGTGCTAGGGCAGGCAATATGGCCCAGCATTTT. Translated, it gives CSARAGNMAQHF.

The chain is built from TRBV6-6 and TRBJ1-1; no firm D call. CDR3 length: 15 residues. Trimming took off 0 bases at V and 6 bases at J, with 14 bases between the two ends. Germline CDR1 MNHNY, CDR2 SVGAGI (reference sequence). CDR3 nucleotides: TGTGCCAGCAGTTACTCGTGGAAGGTGGGTTCTGAAGCTTTCTTT. This sequence encodes CASSYSWKVGSEAFF.

This clonotype has a single count. The limits of the CDR3 on the DNA are not certain, so only TCRdb's listed CDR3 is given. The chain recombines TRBV25-1 with TRBJ2-7; TRBD1, the table's D call, lacks a check against the DNA. Germline CDR1 reads MGHDK; CDR2 reads SYGVNS. The CDR3 numbers 17 amino acids, ends counted. The CDR3: CASSQGRSSGRPYEQYF.

This clonotype has ten or more counts. V and J are TRBV10-3 and TRBJ1-3, with D possibly matching TRBD1 (6 bases). CDR3 size: 15 residues. Germline V CDR1 and CDR2: ENHRY, SYGVKD. Trimming stripped 4 bases from V and 1 base from J, with 11 bases between. This CDR3 reads CAISVDRGSGNTIYF. CDR3 DNA sequence: TGTGCCATCAGTGTGGACAGAGGATCTGGAAACACCATATATTTT.

In the case of this clonotype: A much bigger clone sits one base away, suggesting this may be a read error. The rearrangement links TRBV9 to TRBJ1-2; TRBD1 is a possible D gene (5 bases). The CDR3 extends over 16 amino acids. Trimming took off 0 bases at V and 4 bases at J, with 16 bases between the two ends. Germline assignment: CDR1 SGDLS and CDR2 YYNGEE. The CDR3 sequence is CASSVGEGRDFYGYTF. For the CDR3, the DNA is TGTGCCAGCAGCGTAGGGGAAGGACGGGACTTCTATGGCTACACCTTC.

This clonotype was counted many times. CDR3 amino acids: CASSREILHF. CDR3 DNA sequence: TGTGCCAGCAGCCGCGAAATACTCCACTTT. The gene calls are TRBV7-9 and TRBJ1-6; no clear D. Trimming removed 5 bases from V and 16 bases from J, with 9 bases in between. Germline CDR1 and CDR2: SEHNR and FQNEAQ (reference sequence). CDR3 size: 10 residues.

In this sample, this clonotype turned up many times. This chain links TRBV7-2 with TRBJ2-7; 10 bases fit TRBD2. The germline V gene has CDR1 SGHTA and CDR2 FQGNSA. V shed 3 bases and J 4 bases; nucleotides not matched to a gene: 12. The length of the CDR3 is 17 residues. The CDR3 spells CASSFPLAGGSYYEQYF. CDR3 nucleotide sequence: TGTGCCAGCAGCTTCCCCTTAGCGGGAGGCTCCTATTACGAGCAGTACTTC. The entire variable domain, with the rest obtained from reference TRBV7-2 and TRBJ2-7, is as follows: GAGVSQSPSNKVTEKGKDVELRCDPISGHTALYWYRQSLGQGLEFLIYFQGNSAPDKSGLPSDRFSAERTGGSVSTLTIQRTQQEDSAVYLCASSFPLAGGSYYEQYFGPGTRLTVT.

This clonotype was recorded many times. The CDR3 sequence is CSVEELGGTQYF. The CDR3 DNA reads as TGCAGCGTTGAAGAACTAGGCGGGACCCAGTACTTC. The V call is TRBV29-1, the J call TRBJ2-5; TRBD2 might be the D (5 bases). The CDR3 extends over 12 amino acids. CDR1 and CDR2 from the germline V gene are SQVTM and ANQGSEA. V lost 0 bases and J 7 bases, leaving 9 bases between the germline ends.

The chain joins TRBV11-2 to TRBJ1-1; the match to TRBD1 covers 8 bases. This CDR3 is built from 14 residues. The V and J ends lost 4 bases and 9 bases, in that order; junction bases with no gene match: 10. Germline-derived CDR1 and CDR2 are SGHAT and FQNNGV. The CDR3 reads CASSSPQGVGKAFF. Written as DNA, the CDR3 is TGTGCCAGCAGCTCACCACAGGGGGTCGGGAAAGCTTTCTTT.

This sequence joins TRBV27 and TRBJ2-5, with D uncertain. Germline lookup yields CDR1 MNHEY and CDR2 SMNVEV (reference sequence). Trimming cost V 4 bases and J 7 bases, with 25 bases left between them. CDR3 length: 17 residues. The CDR3 DNA sequence: TGTGCCAGCAGTTCTACCGATGCGCTTAGCCTCTTGGGGACCCAGTACTTC. As protein: CASSSTDALSLLGTQYF.

This clonotype has a count of ten or more. The J gene is TRBJ2-7, the V gene TRBV7-6; 7 bases match TRBD2. Germline CDR1 is SGHVS and CDR2 is FNYEAQ. J lost 3 bases, V lost 1 base, and 6 bases had no gene match. CDR3 length: 15 amino acids. The CDR3 reads CASSLGAGDSYEQYF. The CDR3 nucleotides are TGTGCCAGCAGCTTAGGCGCGGGAGATAGCTACGAGCAGTACTTC.

This clonotype appeared a few times. V and J are TRBV6-5 and TRBJ1-1, with D possibly matching TRBD1 (5 bases). The germline V gene encodes CDR1 MNHEY and CDR2 SVGAGI. The CDR3 contains 12 residues. Trimming removed 6 bases at V and 9 bases at J, with 14 bases between. CDR3 sequence (DNA): TGTGCCAGCAGGGTGATGGGACTAAAAGCTTTCTTT. Amino acids: CASRVMGLKAFF.

The CDR3 bases are TGCAGTGCTATGGGGCTAGCGGATTCCTGGGAGACCCAGTACTTC. Amino acids: CSAMGLADSWETQYF. V and J are TRBV20-1 and TRBJ2-5; 7 nucleotides line up with TRBD2. The CDR3 loop spans 15 amino acids. CDR1 DFQATT and CDR2 SNEGSKA come from the germline V gene (reference sequence). With V trimmed by 4 bases and J by 5 bases, 13 bases remained unmatched.

This clonotype has a single count. The rearrangement links TRBV29-1 to TRBJ1-6; possibly TRBD1 for D (5 bases). This CDR3 is 13 amino acids long. In germline, CDR1 is SQVTM, CDR2 ANQGSEA. V dropped 3 bases and J dropped 8 bases, with 11 bases sitting between them. The CDR3, as DNA: TGCAGCGTTGACGACGGGGGGGATTCACCCCTCCACTTT. Translation gives CSVDDGGDSPLHF.

This clonotype was seen repeatedly, ten times or more. J is TRBJ1-6 and V is TRBV6-5; D unclear. Between the trimmed V and J ends, which lost 4 bases and 8 bases, there was a span of 6 bases. The CDR3 runs to 12 residues. Germline-derived CDR1 and CDR2 are MNHEY and SVGAGI. DNA of the CDR3: TGTGCCAGCAGTTCCCCAGATTCACCCCTCCACTTT. Amino acids: CASSSPDSPLHF.

This clonotype was recorded at least ten times. The rearrangement uses TRBV10-3 and TRBJ2-6; a weak D match, TRBD2 (5 bases). This CDR3 contains 13 residues. The V gene lost 10 bases and the J gene lost 0 bases, with 7 bases spanning the gap. Per the germline V gene, CDR1 is ENHRY and CDR2 is SYGVKD. CDR3 nucleotide sequence: TGTGCCACCGGGAACTCTGGGGCCAACGTCCTGACTTTC. This translates into CATGNSGANVLTF.

This clonotype appeared many times. The chain uses TRBV10-3 and TRBJ1-2; 7 bases map to TRBD1. After removal of 6 bases from V and 6 bases from J, the junction contained 13 bases not matched to a gene. The length of the CDR3 is 15 residues. Looked up from germline, CDR1 is ENHRY and CDR2 is SYGVKD. The CDR3 is CAISFLPGTEDGYTF. The CDR3 DNA reads TGTGCCATCAGCTTTCTTCCCGGGACAGAGGATGGCTACACCTTC.

This clonotype has a single count. This sequence joins TRBV7-2 and TRBJ2-3; 7 bases align to TRBD1. Trimming took 10 bases from V and 1 from J; bases not matched to a gene: 11. The CDR3 contains 15 residues. Looked up from germline, CDR1 is SGHTA and CDR2 is FQGNSA. The DNA for the CDR3 is TGTGCCAATCCGAACAGGGGAACTCGCACAGATACGCAGTATTTT. Protein product: CANPNRGTRTDTQYF.

This clonotype was seen a few times. The J gene is TRBJ1-2, the V gene TRBV4-2; TRBD1 aligns across 7 bases. Germline V lookup: CDR1 LGHNA, CDR2 YNFKEQ. This CDR3 spans 16 amino acids. V lost 0 bases to trimming and J lost 5 bases; unmatched junction nucleotides: 9. CDR3 protein: CASSQDQDRLLYGYTF. The CDR3 DNA reads TGTGCCAGCAGCCAAGACCAGGACAGGCTGCTTTATGGCTACACCTTC.

This clonotype was seen ten or more times. The chain employs TRBV7-9 and TRBJ1-3; 7 bases align to TRBD1. CDR1 SEHNR and CDR2 FQNEAQ come from the germline V gene (reference sequence). The CDR3 runs to 15 residues. Unmatched junction bases numbered 6, after V lost 5 bases and J lost 2 bases. The CDR3 coding sequence is TGTGCCAGCAGCCTACAGGGGATAGCTGGAAACACCATATATTTT. It is translated as CASSLQGIAGNTIYF.